The T cell receptor (beta chain) described here comes from a study of technical replicates of blood from several donors. Sequencing used immunoSEQ multiplex PCR; TCRdb keeps in-frame clones, though not all of them. This sample carries about 59,000 clones, 93% of them seen once, and the ten largest clones take approximately 4%. Germline assignment: CDR1 PRHDT and CDR2 FYEKMQ (reference sequence). The CDR3 is 13 amino acids. V gave up 5 bases and J gave up 10 bases, with 12 bases separating them. The sequence was obtained from a human donor in good health. Some clones in this sample may be carry-over from other donors' samples. V gene TRBV13 combines with J gene TRBJ1-6; no clear D gene. The sample taken for sequencing was PBMCs. This chain's CDR3 is CASSPGPGSPLHF. CDR3 bases: TGTGCCAGCAGCCCAGGACCGGGGTCACCCCTCCACTTT.